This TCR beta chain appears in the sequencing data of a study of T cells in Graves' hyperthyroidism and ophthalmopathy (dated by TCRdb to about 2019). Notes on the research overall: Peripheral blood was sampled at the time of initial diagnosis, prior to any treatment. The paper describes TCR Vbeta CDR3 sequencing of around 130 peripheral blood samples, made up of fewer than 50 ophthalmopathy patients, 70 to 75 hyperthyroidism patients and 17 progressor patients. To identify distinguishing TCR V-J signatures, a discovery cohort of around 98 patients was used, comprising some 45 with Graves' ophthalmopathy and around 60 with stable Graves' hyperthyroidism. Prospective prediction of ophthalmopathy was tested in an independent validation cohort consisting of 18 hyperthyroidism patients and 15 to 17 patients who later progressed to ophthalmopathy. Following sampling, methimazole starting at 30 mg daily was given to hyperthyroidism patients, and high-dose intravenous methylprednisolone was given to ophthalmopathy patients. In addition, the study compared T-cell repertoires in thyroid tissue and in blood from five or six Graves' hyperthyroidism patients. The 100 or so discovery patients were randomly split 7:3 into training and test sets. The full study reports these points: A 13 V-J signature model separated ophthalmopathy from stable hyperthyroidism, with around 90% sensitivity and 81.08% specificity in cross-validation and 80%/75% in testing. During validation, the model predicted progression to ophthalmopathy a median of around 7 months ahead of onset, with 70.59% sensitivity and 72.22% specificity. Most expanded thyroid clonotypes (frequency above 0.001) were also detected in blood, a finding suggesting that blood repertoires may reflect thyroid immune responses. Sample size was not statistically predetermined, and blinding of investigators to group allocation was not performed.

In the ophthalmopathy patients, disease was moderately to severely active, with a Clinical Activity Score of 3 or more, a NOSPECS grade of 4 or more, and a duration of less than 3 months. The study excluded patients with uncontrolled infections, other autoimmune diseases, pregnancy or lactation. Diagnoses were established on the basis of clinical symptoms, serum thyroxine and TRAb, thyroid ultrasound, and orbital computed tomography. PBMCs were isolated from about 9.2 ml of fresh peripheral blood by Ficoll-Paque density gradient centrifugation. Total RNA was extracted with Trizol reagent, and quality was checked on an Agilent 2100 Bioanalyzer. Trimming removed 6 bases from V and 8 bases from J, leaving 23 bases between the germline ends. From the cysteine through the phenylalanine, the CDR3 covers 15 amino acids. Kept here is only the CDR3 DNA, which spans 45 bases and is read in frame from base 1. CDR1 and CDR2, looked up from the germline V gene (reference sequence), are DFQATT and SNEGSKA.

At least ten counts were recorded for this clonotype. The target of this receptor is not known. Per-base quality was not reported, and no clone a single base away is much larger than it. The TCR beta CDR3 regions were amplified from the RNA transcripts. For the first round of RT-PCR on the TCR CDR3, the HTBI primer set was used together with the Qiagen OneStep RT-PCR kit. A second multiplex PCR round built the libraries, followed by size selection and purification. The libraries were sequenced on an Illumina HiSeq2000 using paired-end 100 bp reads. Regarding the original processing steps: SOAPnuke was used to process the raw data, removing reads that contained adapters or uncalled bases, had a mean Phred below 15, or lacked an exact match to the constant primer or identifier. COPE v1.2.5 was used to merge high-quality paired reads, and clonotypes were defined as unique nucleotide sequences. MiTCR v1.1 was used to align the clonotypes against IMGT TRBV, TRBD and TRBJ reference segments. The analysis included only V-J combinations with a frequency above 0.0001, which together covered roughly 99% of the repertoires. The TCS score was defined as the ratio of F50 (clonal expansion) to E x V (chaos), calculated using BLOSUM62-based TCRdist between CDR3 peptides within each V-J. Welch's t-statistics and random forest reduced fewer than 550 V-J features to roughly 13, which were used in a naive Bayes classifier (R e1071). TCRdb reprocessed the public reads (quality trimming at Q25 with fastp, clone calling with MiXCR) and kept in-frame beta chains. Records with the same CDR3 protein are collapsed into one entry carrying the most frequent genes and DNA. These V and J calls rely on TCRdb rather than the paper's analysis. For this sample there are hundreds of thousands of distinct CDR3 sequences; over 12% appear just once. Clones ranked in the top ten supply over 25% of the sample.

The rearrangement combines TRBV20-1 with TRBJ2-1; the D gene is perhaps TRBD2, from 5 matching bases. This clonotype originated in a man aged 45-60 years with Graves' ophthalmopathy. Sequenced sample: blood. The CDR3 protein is CSALDSSPTLDEQFF. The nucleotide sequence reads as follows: TGCAGTGCGCTGGACTCTTCCCCCACACTGGATGAGCAGTTCTTC.